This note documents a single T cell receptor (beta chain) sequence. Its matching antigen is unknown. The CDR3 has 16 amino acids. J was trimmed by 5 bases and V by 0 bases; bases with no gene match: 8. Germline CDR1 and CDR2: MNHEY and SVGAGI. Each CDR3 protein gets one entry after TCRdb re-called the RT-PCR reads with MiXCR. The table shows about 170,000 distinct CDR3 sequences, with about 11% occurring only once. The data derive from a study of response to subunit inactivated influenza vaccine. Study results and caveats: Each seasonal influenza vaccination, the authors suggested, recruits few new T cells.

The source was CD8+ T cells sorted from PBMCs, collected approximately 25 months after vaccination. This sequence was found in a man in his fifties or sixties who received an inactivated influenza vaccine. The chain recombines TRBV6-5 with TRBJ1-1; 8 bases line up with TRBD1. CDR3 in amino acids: CASSYSGYRGGTEAFF. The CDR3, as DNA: TGTGCCAGCAGTTACTCGGGCTACAGGGGGGGGACTGAAGCTTTCTTT.